The clone carrying this TCR beta chain was observed a handful of times. Its antigen remains unknown. This CDR3 is 13 amino acids long. Trimming shortened V by 4 bases and J by 3 bases, and 7 bases separated the two germline ends. From germline, CDR1 is DFQATT and CDR2 SNEGSKA (reference sequence). This sample is part of a study of T cell repertoires in cytomegalovirus infection. As for the study in general: Indicated by public TCR beta signatures were CMV infection and matching HLA type. Study findings and constraints: The response measured ex vivo was dominated by TCR beta clonotypes (HLA-C-restricted and CMV-specific). CMV carriers with the relevant HLA were identified by cumulative public TCR beta family frequency.

TCRdb processed the reads anew with MiXCR; each CDR3 protein has one entry. The data contain roughly 600,000 distinct CDR3 sequences, 24% of them singletons. The clonotype originates from a human donor in good health (CMV status not recorded). Some clones in this sample may be carry-over from other donors' samples. Material: CD8+ T cells from PBMCs. The gene calls are TRBV20-1 and TRBJ2-6; D is unresolved. The CDR3: CSANVFGANVLTF. The CDR3 DNA reads as TGCAGTGCTAATGTGTTTGGGGCCAACGTCCTGACTTTC.